This entry lists 19 T cell receptor beta chains sequenced from one sample in a study of identifying expanded T cells in peripheral blood. TCRdb's table, derived via immunoSEQ multiplex PCR, lists solely in-frame clones and lacks some. The sample holds about 110,000 clones, less than 90% seen once. What was sequenced was blood. The receptor source for this set is a person between 18 and 75 years old in good health.

This clone was found once. The chain recombines TRBV7-2 with TRBJ2-7; 7 bases line up with TRBD1. V was pared by 4 bases and J by 4 bases, with 4 bases of the junction left unmatched. This CDR3 is 13 amino acids long. Looked up from germline, CDR1 is SGHTA and CDR2 is FQGNSA. The CDR3, as DNA: TGTGCCAGCAGCTCGGGACAGAGATACGAGCAGTACTTC. Its protein is CASSSGQRYEQYF.

Concerning this clone itself: This specimen includes other DNA sequences encoding the same CDR3. This chain joins TRBV15 and TRBJ1-1; D gene uncertain. V was clipped by 5 bases and J by 1 base, with 8 bases between them. The CDR3 covers 13 residues. Looked up from germline, CDR1 is LNHNV and CDR2 is YYDKDF (reference sequence). CDR3 residues: CATSRTGNTEAFF. For the CDR3, the DNA is TGTGCCACCAGCCGTACGGGGAACACTGAAGCTTTCTTT.

The chain couples TRBV2 to TRBJ2-5; TRBD1 matches at 10 bases. The V gene's germline CDR1 is SNHLY and CDR2 FYNNEI. V trimming: 8 bases; J trimming: 5 bases; junction bases outside the gene matches: 5. The CDR3 runs to 13 residues. Here the CDR3 DNA reads TGTGCCAGCGGGACAGGGGTTTCGGAGACCCAGTACTTC. Its translation is CASGTGVSETQYF.

The chain carries TRBV5-1 and TRBJ2-7; TRBD2 matches at 7 bases. The CDR3 extends over 15 amino acids. With 0 bases clipped from V and 5 bases from J, the junction kept 8 bases outside the gene matches. Per the germline V gene, CDR1 is SGHRS and CDR2 is YFSETQ. The CDR3 DNA sequence: TGCGCCAGCAGCTTGGGGCCCGGGAGGAAGGACGAGCAGTACTTC. Protein product: CASSLGPGRKDEQYF.

The V and J genes are TRBV11-2 and TRBJ2-1; TRBD2 matches 10 bases. The germline V gene encodes CDR1 SGHAT and CDR2 FQNNGV. J gave up 3 bases and V 5 bases, and 7 bases lay outside the gene matches. This CDR3 is built from 16 residues. The CDR3 loop is CASSPDSGGLYNEQFF. CDR3 nucleotide sequence: TGTGCCAGCAGCCCAGATAGCGGGGGGCTCTACAATGAGCAGTTCTTC.

This chain links TRBV7-9 with TRBJ2-3, with 7 bases that match TRBD2. Trimming cost V 5 bases and J 0 bases; bases outside gene matches: 8. Germline V gene data show CDR1 as SEHNR and CDR2 as FQNEAQ (reference sequence). CDR3 size: 16 residues. The CDR3 region is CASSPLAATSTDTQYF. DNA for the CDR3: TGTGCCAGCAGCCCTCTAGCGGCAACTAGCACAGATACGCAGTATTTT.

The J gene is TRBJ1-1, the V gene TRBV30; 7 positions agree with TRBD1. The CDR3 loop spans 16 amino acids. The junction had 14 bases not matched to a gene; V was cut back by 4 bases and J by 3 bases. Looked up from germline, CDR1 is GTSNPN and CDR2 is SVGIG (reference sequence). The CDR3 DNA reads as TGTGCCTGGAACGCCGAGCCAGGACAGGCTTACACTGAAGCTTTCTTT. It codes for CAWNAEPGQAYTEAFF. The full variable domain, rest sourced from reference TRBV30 and TRBJ1-1, is SQTIHQWPATLVQPVGSPLSLECTVEGTSNPNLYWYRQAAGRGLQLLFYSVGIGQISSEVPQNLSASRPQDRQFILSSKKLLLSDSGFYLCAWNAEPGQAYTEAFFGQGTRLTVV.

V is TRBV9 and J is TRBJ2-7; weak D call: TRBD1 (6 bases). Trimming removed 0 bases from V and 2 bases from J, with 9 bases in between. Germline V gene data show CDR1 as SGDLS and CDR2 as YYNGEE. The CDR3 runs to 14 residues. The CDR3 sequence is CASSVGQEPYEQYF. CDR3 nucleotides: TGTGCCAGCAGCGTAGGACAGGAGCCCTACGAGCAGTACTTC.

J is TRBJ1-4 and V is TRBV2; D is undetermined. CDR1 is SNHLY and CDR2 is FYNNEI in the germline V gene. The CDR3 extends over 15 amino acids. The ends were cut back, 7 bases at V and 5 bases at J, with 17 bases in the middle. CDR3 coding DNA: TGTGCCAGCACCCGCAACAGCGAAATAAATGAAAAACTGTTTTTT. Translated, it gives CASTRNSEINEKLFF.

A few counts support this clone. The chain combines TRBV28 with TRBJ1-5; D is uncertain. The CDR3 is 12 amino acids. The ends were cut back, 3 bases at V and 4 bases at J, with 4 bases in the middle. In germline, CDR1 is MDHEN, CDR2 SYDVKM. The CDR3 here is CASSFKNQPQHF. The CDR3 nucleotides read TGTGCCAGCAGTTTTAAAAATCAGCCCCAGCATTTT.

V and J are TRBV5-1 and TRBJ2-1, with 13 bases aligning to TRBD2. This CDR3 is 23 amino acids long. Per the germline V gene, CDR1 is SGHRS and CDR2 is YFSETQ. V gave up 3 bases and J gave up 0 bases; unmatched junction bases: 21. CDR3 DNA: TGCGCCAGCAGCTATCACAGGGGACGTACCGGGACTAGCGGGATAAGCTCCTACAATGAGCAGTTCTTC. Its translation is CASSYHRGRTGTSGISSYNEQFF.

This sequence joins TRBV28 and TRBJ1-2, with no clear D. V lost 5 bases and J 3 bases, leaving 7 bases between the germline ends. CDR3 length equals 12 residues. Germline CDR1 is MDHEN and CDR2 is SYDVKM. The CDR3 loop is CASSVGDYGYTF. The CDR3 nucleotides read TGTGCCAGCAGTGTGGGTGACTATGGCTACACCTTC.

The chain employs TRBV18 and TRBJ2-7, with TRBD1 identical over 11 bases. The CDR3 contains 14 residues. The junction had 0 bases not matched to a gene; V was cut back by 3 bases and J by 2 bases. Germline CDR1 is KGHSH and CDR2 is LQKENI. CDR3: CASSPGQGAYEQYF. In nucleotides, the CDR3 is TGTGCCAGCTCACCGGGACAGGGGGCCTACGAGCAGTACTTC.

This rearrangement joins TRBV7-2 to TRBJ2-5; 13 bases align to TRBD2. The CDR3 is 15 amino acids. Germline CDR1 reads SGHTA; CDR2 reads FQGNSA. V lost 5 bases, J lost 4 bases, and 4 bases stayed unmatched. The CDR3 DNA is TGTGCCAGCAGCCTGGGACTAGCGGGGCCAGAGACCCAGTACTTC. Translated, it gives CASSLGLAGPETQYF.

The chain carries TRBV27 and TRBJ1-2; weak D call: TRBD1 (5 bases). V was trimmed by 5 bases and J by 3 bases, leaving 13 bases between them. Germline V gene lookup returns CDR1 MNHEY and CDR2 SMNVEV (reference sequence). The CDR3 loop spans 14 amino acids. The CDR3 DNA sequence: TGTGCCAGCAGTAGGGACCGGAGGGACTATGGCTACACCTTC. It specifies CASSRDRRDYGYTF.

The rearrangement joins TRBV28 to TRBJ1-2, with 7 bases aligning to TRBD1. The CDR3 is 12 residues long. V dropped 4 bases and J dropped 8; count of bases not matched to a gene: 4. CDR1 is MDHEN and CDR2 is SYDVKM in the germline V gene. CDR3 in amino acids: CASSSGTAGYTF. CDR3 nucleotide sequence: TGTGCCAGCAGTTCAGGGACAGCCGGCTACACCTTC.

This CDR3 reads CASIGAGEFGNTIYF. The CDR3 DNA follows: TGTGCCAGCATTGGGGCAGGGGAGTTTGGAAACACCATATATTTT. V gene TRBV6-1 combines with J gene TRBJ1-3, with D perhaps matching TRBD1 (6 bases). CDR1 is MNHNS, CDR2 SASEGT, per germline. V was clipped by 7 bases and J by 3 bases, with 16 bases between them. CDR3 length: 15 residues.

The chain uses TRBV28 and TRBJ2-2, with D tentatively TRBD1 or TRBD2 (6 bases each). CDR1 is MDHEN and CDR2 is SYDVKM in the germline V gene. The CDR3 is 17 amino acids. V was pared by 9 bases and J by 0 bases, with 20 bases between. This CDR3 is CASSGAGWETNTGELFF. Here the CDR3 DNA reads TGTGCCAGTTCGGGGGCAGGGTGGGAAACGAACACCGGGGAGCTGTTTTTT.

V and J are TRBV10-3 and TRBJ2-1, with D perhaps TRBD1 or TRBD2 (5 bases each). The CDR3 covers 14 residues. V lost 10 bases and J 2 bases, leaving 15 bases between the germline ends. Germline V CDR1 and CDR2: ENHRY, SYGVKD. CDR3 DNA sequence: TGTGCCACCTACCGGGACGCCCCCTACAATGAGCAGTTCTTC. Residues: CATYRDAPYNEQFF.